This TCR beta chain was recorded in a study of immune evolution from preneoplasia to lung adenocarcinoma. Study at large: HLA loss of heterozygosity: roughly 7.5% AIS, about 15% MIA, around 35% ADC, none AAH.

The CDR3 is 14 amino acids. Germline V gives CDR1 SGHRS, CDR2 YFSETQ. The J segment lost 10 bases and the V segment lost 3 bases, leaving 12 bases of the junction unmatched. The method was immunoSEQ multiplex PCR; TCRdb's version includes in-frame clones alone and lacks a portion of them. The data show about 21,000 clones, over 70% seen once. Study results and caveats: Normal lung had the highest top T cell clone frequencies.

Turning to this clone: Its antigen is as yet unknown.

This TCR was recovered from a person aged 60 to 70 with lung adenocarcinoma. The chain has TRBV5-1 and TRBJ1-2, with 7 bases lining up with TRBD1. The specimen sequenced was FFPE invasive lung adenocarcinoma tissue. CDR3 residues: CASSSETGHKLYTF. The CDR3 bases are TGCGCCAGCAGCTCAGAGACAGGGCATAAACTCTACACCTTC.